Detailed here is one T cell receptor (beta chain). The antigen is unknown. The CDR3 contains 15 residues. The germline CDR1 and CDR2 sequences are DFQATT and SNEGSKA (reference sequence). The V end lost 6 bases, the J end lost 0 bases, and 15 bases lay between the germline ends. Specified treatment: roughly 10-day PBMC culture with coronavirus spike peptide pools or control peptides (ViraFEST assay). The collection of CD4+ T cells from the unexposed donor took place before the COVID-19 pandemic (2011-2018). CD4+ T cells from unexposed donors were probed, cells permitting, with SARS-CoV-2 S/N and four cold-coronavirus spikes. This record comes from a study of vaccination and CD4 T cells after COVID-19. Study-level background: Convalescent patients gave post-COVID blood a median around 91 days post-diagnosis, range 35 to 161. Overall study results and limits: Spike mono-reactive clones accounted for 304 of the 307 vaccine-specific clones found in convalescent patients.

Scientists ran DNA taken from cultured CD4+ T cells through the Oncomine TCR Beta short-read assay for sequencing. Genomic DNA extraction was carried out from cultured CD4+ T cells. TCRdb passed the PCR reads through MiXCR, listing each CDR3 protein once. In the table there are 9,000 to 10,000 distinct CDR3 sequences, about 40% of which are singletons. Sequenced sample: CD4+ T cells from blood, cultured in vitro. The TCR comes from a human donor in good health. The V call is TRBV20-1, the J call TRBJ2-1; D might be TRBD2 (5 bases). The CDR3 reads CSAQRLQSSYNEQFF. The CDR3 DNA sequence: TGCAGTGCCCAGCGGTTACAGAGCTCCTACAATGAGCAGTTCTTC.